The 9 T cell receptor beta chains listed next were all sequenced from one sample in a study of T cells in localized non-small cell lung cancer. The method was immunoSEQ multiplex PCR; TCRdb's version includes in-frame clones alone and lacks a portion of them. The sample yields 48,000 or so clones, 86% seen once. The starting material was peripheral blood, obtained before any cancer treatment. Receptor source: a male donor aged 60 or older with stage III squamous cell lung carcinoma.

This rearrangement joins TRBV7-8 to TRBJ1-3; D not certain. CDR1 is SGHVS, CDR2 FQNEAQ, per germline. The CDR3 is made up of 17 amino acids. With 5 bases removed from V and 0 bases from J, the gap between germline ends came to 17 bases. For the CDR3, the DNA is TGTGCCAGCAGCCCCGGTCGGGTTACTTTCTCTGGAAACACCATATATTTT. Encoded protein: CASSPGRVTFSGNTIYF. Full variable domain (rest looked up from reference TRBV7-8 and TRBJ1-3): GAGVSQSPRYKVAKRGQDVALRCDPISGHVSLFWYQQALGQGPEFLTYFQNEAQLDKSGLPSDRFFAERPEGSVSTLKIQRTQQEDSAVYLCASSPGRVTFSGNTIYFGEGSWLTVV.

This clone appeared many times. The rearrangement links TRBV4-1 to TRBJ1-4; the D gene is possibly TRBD1 (5 bases). The ends were cut back, 1 base at V and 8 bases at J, with 14 bases in the middle. CDR1 is MGHRA and CDR2 is YSYEKL in the germline V gene. CDR3 size: 15 residues. In DNA form, the CDR3 reads TGCGCCAGCAGCCAAGTGGGAAGCGGGGGGGAAAAACTGTTTTTT. It specifies CASSQVGSGGEKLFF.

This chain uses TRBV5-1 with TRBJ2-5; the D gene is possibly TRBD2 (6 bases). The V gene lost 0 bases and the J gene lost 5 bases, with 11 bases spanning the gap. CDR3 length: 14 amino acids. Germline V gene sequence: CDR1 SGHRS, CDR2 YFSETQ. CDR3 in amino acids: CASSLGSGQETQYF. The CDR3 bases are TGCGCCAGCAGCTTGGGGAGCGGGCAGGAGACCCAGTACTTC.

V is TRBV6-6 and J is TRBJ2-1; 9 bases map to TRBD1. V was pared by 0 bases and J by 7 bases, with 7 bases of the junction left unmatched. The CDR3 runs 16 residues. CDR1 and CDR2 from the germline V gene are MNHNY and SVGAGI (reference sequence). The CDR3 DNA sequence: TGTGCCAGCAGTTACTCGAAGGGACAGGGTACGAATGAGCAGTTCTTC. Amino acids: CASSYSKGQGTNEQFF.

V gene TRBV19 combines with J gene TRBJ1-5, with D possibly matching TRBD1 (6 bases). The CDR3 is made up of 14 amino acids. Germline CDR1 LNHDA, CDR2 SQIVND (reference sequence). The germline V and J ends were trimmed by 6 bases and 0 bases, with 9 bases remaining between them. This chain's CDR3 is CASRTTGSNQPQHF. The CDR3 DNA is TGTGCCAGTAGGACGACAGGTAGCAATCAGCCCCAGCATTTT.

V and J are TRBV7-2 and TRBJ1-4, with TRBD1 identical over 8 bases. J was trimmed by 5 bases and V by 5 bases; bases with no gene match: 7. Germline V gene lookup returns CDR1 SGHTA and CDR2 FQGNSA. CDR3 length: 15 residues. DNA of the CDR3: TGTGCCAGCAGCCCCCGACAGGGGTTAAATGAAAAACTGTTTTTT. This codes for CASSPRQGLNEKLFF.

The chain recombines TRBV2 with TRBJ2-7, with D perhaps TRBD1 (5 bases). Germline V gene sequence: CDR1 SNHLY, CDR2 FYNNEI. V lost 0 bases and J 3 bases, leaving 9 bases between the germline ends. The CDR3 loop spans 14 amino acids. This CDR3 is CASSEARQGYEQYF. DNA for the CDR3: TGTGCCAGCAGTGAAGCGCGGCAGGGCTACGAGCAGTACTTC.

The chain uses TRBV27 and TRBJ2-2; 8 bases align to TRBD2. V lost 5 bases, J lost 5 bases, and 10 bases stayed unmatched. CDR1 and CDR2 from the germline V gene are MNHEY and SMNVEV (reference sequence). The CDR3 has 16 amino acids. CDR3: CASSPREGPDTGELFF. As DNA, the CDR3 is TGTGCCAGCAGTCCCCGGGAGGGCCCCGATACCGGGGAGCTGTTTTTT.

The rearrangement joins TRBV10-3 to TRBJ1-3, with no clear D. The CDR3 length is 14 residues. V lost 5 bases and J lost 0, with 8 bases in between. CDR1 is ENHRY and CDR2 is SYGVKD in the germline V gene. CDR3 residues: CAISSPVSGNTIYF. DNA for the CDR3: TGTGCCATCAGTTCGCCCGTCTCTGGAAACACCATATATTTT.